This entry describes one T cell receptor (beta chain). Antigen unknown. Trimming cost V 5 bases and J 7 bases, with 15 bases left between them. CDR3 length equals 14 residues. Looked up from germline, CDR1 is MNHEY and CDR2 is SMNVEV (reference sequence). The sample belongs to a study of cytomegalovirus exposure and HLA in healthy donors. The assay was immunoSEQ multiplex PCR, and TCRdb's table has in-frame clones only and misses some. Of 280,000 or so clones in the sample, over 75% are singletons; the top ten hold over 0.7%. Study-wide points: The TCR clusters that emerged in the first cohort tended, a later analysis found, to co-occur in the roughly 110 validation repertoires. Reports described diagnosis of cytomegalovirus status by the classifier as highly specific and sensitive. Three CMV-associated chains were confirmed in vitro to be specific for CMV antigens.

Separate from the approximately 670-subject first cohort was the approximately 120-subject validation cohort, to which the donors belonged. J is TRBJ1-5 and V is TRBV27; possibly TRBD1 for D (6 bases). The sequenced material came from PBMCs. This sequence originates from a woman aged 18-29 years in good health and CMV-seronegative. CDR3 sequence reads: CASSAYKGVQPQHF. CDR3 nucleotides: TGTGCCAGCAGTGCTTACAAGGGGGTGCAGCCCCAGCATTTT.